This T cell receptor (beta chain) was documented in a study of blood T cell repertoires in COVID-19. Study-wide background: Samples of COVID-19 (acute and convalescent) were obtained from the United States, Italy and Spain.

Sequencing was performed with immunoSEQ multiplex PCR; in TCRdb, only in-frame clones are kept and a portion is missing. The repertoire holds tens of thousands of clones, with around 80% as singletons. This clone was found many times. Trimming pared 7 bases from V and 9 bases from J, leaving 16 bases between. CDR3 length equals 13 residues. Germline V gives CDR1 MNHEY, CDR2 SVGAGI. What was sequenced was peripheral blood. V and J are TRBV6-5 and TRBJ2-1; the D gene is possibly TRBD1 (5 bases). The sequence derives from a human donor in a cohort sampled during active COVID-19. CDR3 sequence (DNA): TGTGCCAGCAAAGACAGCGCCCACGGTGAGCAGTTCTTC. Translating gives CASKDSAHGEQFF.